These T cell receptor beta chains were read from a single sample in a study of blood T cell repertoires in COVID-19. The method was immunoSEQ multiplex PCR; TCRdb's version includes in-frame clones alone and lacks a portion of them. The sample shows some 50,000 clones, roughly four fifths of them seen only once. Sequences were obtained from peripheral blood. The receptors here all came from a human donor in a cohort sampled during active COVID-19. CDR3s include the opening cysteine and the closing phenylalanine or tryptophan. The D gene is left open where the match is weak. The size entry is marked missing in some rows and otherwise reads once, few, many or a size class.

d_call	clone_size	v_call	j_call	cdr3_nt	cdr3_aa
-	-	TRBV5-1	TRBJ1-3	TGCGCCAGCAGCTTAGGCGTGGGCACTGGAAACACCATATATTTT	CASSLGVGTGNTIYF
-	-	TRBV5-8	TRBJ2-3	TGTGCCAGCAGCTTGGCGTATAGCACAGATACGCAGTATTTT	CASSLAYSTDTQYF
-	-	TRBV12-3/TRBV12-4	TRBJ2-3	TGTGCCAGCAGTTTGCGGGATACGCAGTATTTT	CASSLRDTQYF
-	-	TRBV5-1	TRBJ2-7	TGCGCCAGCAGCTTGGGACCGACCGCGGAAAGCTACGAGCAGTACTTC	CASSLGPTAESYEQYF
-	-	TRBV2	TRBJ1-2	TGTGCCAGCAGCGGGGAAAGGGTTAGGGGCTACACCTTC	CASSGERVRGYTF
TRBD2	-	TRBV16	TRBJ2-3	TGTGCCAGCAGCCTCGGACTAGCGGGAGTCGGGACAGATACGCAGTATTTT	CASSLGLAGVGTDTQYF
-	-	TRBV2	TRBJ2-7	TGTGCCAGCAGTGCGGGGTCCCTCTCCTACGAGCAGTACTTC	CASSAGSLSYEQYF
-	-	TRBV10-1	TRBJ2-3	TGCGCCAGCAGTGAGTCCTCTAGCACAGATACGCAGTATTTT	CASSESSSTDTQYF
-	-	TRBV28	TRBJ2-7	TGTGCCAGCAGTTCACCCGGAGGTTTAGGCTACGAGCAGTACTTC	CASSSPGGLGYEQYF
-	-	TRBV29-1	TRBJ2-3	TGCAGCGTTCCGGGCGGGAGCACAGATACGCAGTATTTT	CSVPGGSTDTQYF
-	-	TRBV14	TRBJ1-1	TGTGCCAGCAGCCTCCTTCGAGGCACTGAAGCTTTCTTT	CASSLLRGTEAFF
-	once	TRBV10-3	TRBJ2-3	TGTGCCATCAGTGAGTCGACTCGCGGAGGTAGCACAGATACGCAGTATTTT	CAISESTRGGSTDTQYF
TRBD1	-	TRBV27	TRBJ1-2	TGTGCCAGCAGTTTATCACGGGACAGGGTGAGATACACCTTC	CASSLSRDRVRYTF
-	-	TRBV27	TRBJ2-2	TGTGCCAGCAGTTTATTATTCGCAGGAGGTTGGTCCGGGGAGCTGTTTTTT	CASSLLFAGGWSGELFF
-	-	TRBV6-1	TRBJ1-1	TGTGCCAGCAGTGAATTGCCAGGGGCAAGGAGGACTGAAGCTTTCTTT	CASSELPGARRTEAFF
TRBD1	-	TRBV3-1/TRBV3-2	TRBJ2-7	TGTGCCAGCAGCCAGATGACAGGGGGCTACGAGCAGTACTTC	CASSQMTGGYEQYF
TRBD1	-	TRBV4-3	TRBJ2-1	TGCGCCAGCAGCCAAACGACAGGGCCCAACGGGCAGTTCTTC	CASSQTTGPNGQFF
-	-	TRBV5-6	TRBJ2-5	TGTGCCAGCAGCTTTTGGGACTTACAAGAGACCCAGTACTTC	CASSFWDLQETQYF
TRBD1	-	TRBV7-8	TRBJ2-7	TGTGCCAGCAGCTTGGGGACAGGGGCTGACGAGCAGTACTTC	CASSLGTGADEQYF
TRBD2	-	TRBV2	TRBJ2-3	TGTGCCAGCAGTGAACGGGCTAGCGGGGGATCCCGCATTGACACAGATACGCAGTATTTT	CASSERASGGSRIDTDTQYF
TRBD2	-	TRBV4-3	TRBJ2-5	TGCGCCAGCAGCCGGGGACTAGCGGGGGCCCTGTACCAAGAGACCCAGTACTTC	CASSRGLAGALYQETQYF
-	-	TRBV5-1	TRBJ1-1	TGCGCCAGCAGCTTGTATCGGTCAGGGGTTACTGAAGCTTTCTTT	CASSLYRSGVTEAFF
TRBD1	-	TRBV28	TRBJ1-2	TGTGCCAGCAGTTTAGCAGCTAAGGGGGCTAGAAATGGCTACACCTTC	CASSLAAKGARNGYTF
TRBD2	-	TRBV9	TRBJ2-1	TGTGCCAGCAGCGCGACTAGCGGGGGGGCCCCGAGGCAGTTCTTC	CASSATSGGAPRQFF
-	-	TRBV6-2/TRBV6-3	TRBJ2-2	TGTGCCAGCAGCCCACAGAGCACCGGGGAGCTGTTTTTT	CASSPQSTGELFF
TRBD2	once	TRBV2	TRBJ2-1	TGTGCCAGCTGGGGGGAGGGCGCCTACAATGAGCAGTTCTTC	CASWGEGAYNEQFF
TRBD1	-	TRBV7-6	TRBJ1-2	TGTGCCAGCAGCCAAACAGGGGTCTTTGGCTACACCTTC	CASSQTGVFGYTF
-	-	TRBV6-2/TRBV6-3	TRBJ2-7	TGTGCCAGCAGTCACCTTGAGATTACCGAGCAGTACTTC	CASSHLEITEQYF
-	once	TRBV7-9	TRBJ2-5	TGTGCCAGCAGCTTAGCCGGGGTGGGCCAAGAGACCCAGTACTTC	CASSLAGVGQETQYF
-	few	TRBV7-2	TRBJ2-2	TGTGCCAGCAGCTACCGGACAGGAGGGACCGGGGAGCTGTTTTTT	CASSYRTGGTGELFF
TRBD1	-	TRBV27	TRBJ1-1	TGTGCCAGCAGGTCACAGGGGGCTATCTCGAACACTGAAGCTTTCTTT	CASRSQGAISNTEAFF
-	-	TRBV2	TRBJ1-4	TGTGCCAGCAGCTTCGGGCAGGACTACTTTAATGAAAAACTGTTTTTT	CASSFGQDYFNEKLFF
TRBD1	-	TRBV5-1	TRBJ1-1	TGCGCCAGCAGCTTCGGACAGGGGGCTACAGCTTTCTTT	CASSFGQGATAFF
-	-	TRBV7-3	TRBJ2-7	TGTGCCAGCAGCTTAATGGCGGGGACCGCCTACGAGCAGTACTTC	CASSLMAGTAYEQYF
TRBD2	-	TRBV5-1	TRBJ2-7	TGCGCCAGCAGACGGACTAGCGGGAGGGATAACTCCTACGAGCAGTACTTC	CASRRTSGRDNSYEQYF
-	-	TRBV14	TRBJ2-7	TGTGCCAGCAGCCAGGGTAGACAGAAACTCTCCTACGAGCAGTACTTC	CASSQGRQKLSYEQYF
TRBD1	once	TRBV2	TRBJ1-1	TGTGCCAGCAGGGTCGACAGGGCCGTAGGCACTGAAGCTTTCTTT	CASRVDRAVGTEAFF
TRBD1	-	TRBV2	TRBJ1-6	TGTGCCAGCAGTGAAGGGACAGGGCTGAGCTCCTATAATTCACCCCTCCACTTT	CASSEGTGLSSYNSPLHF
-	few	TRBV7-3	TRBJ2-7	TGTGCCAGCAGCTTATCCGGAGGCTCCTACGAGCAGTACTTC	CASSLSGGSYEQYF
TRBD1	-	TRBV3-1/TRBV3-2	TRBJ2-7	TGTGCCAGCAGCAACCGGGACAGCCACTCCTACGAGCAGTACTTC	CASSNRDSHSYEQYF
-	-	TRBV7-3	TRBJ1-1	TGTGCCAGCAGCTTAAGCCAGGGGCCAAAGGACACTGAAGCTTTCTTT	CASSLSQGPKDTEAFF
-	few	TRBV21-1	TRBJ1-6	TGTGCCAGCAAAGGCGGGACAGTAAATTCACCCCTCCACTTT	CASKGGTVNSPLHF
-	-	TRBV25-1	TRBJ1-2	TGTGCCAGCAGTCGATTGGGGGCCCTTAACTATGGCTACACCTTC	CASSRLGALNYGYTF
TRBD1	-	TRBV2	TRBJ2-1	TGTGCCAGCAGGACCCCCGGGACAGATCACAATGAGCAGTTCTTC	CASRTPGTDHNEQFF
TRBD1	-	TRBV7-2	TRBJ1-1	TGTGCCAGCAGCTTAGTTGCAGGGGGTGGCACTGAAGCTTTCTTT	CASSLVAGGGTEAFF
TRBD1	-	TRBV18	TRBJ1-5	TGTGCCAGCTCACCAAGGGACAGGGAGGGTCAGCCCCAGCATTTT	CASSPRDREGQPQHF
-	-	TRBV6-6	TRBJ2-5	TGTGCCAGCAGTTACTCGGCAGGGCAGGGAGAGACCCAGTACTTC	CASSYSAGQGETQYF
TRBD2	-	TRBV2	TRBJ2-7	TGTGCCAGCAGTGCTGAGCGGGGGAGCTCCTACGAGCAGTACTTC	CASSAERGSSYEQYF
TRBD1	-	TRBV7-9	TRBJ1-1	TGTGCCAGCAGCTTACCCGACAGGGCGCCCACTGAAGCTTTCTTT	CASSLPDRAPTEAFF
-	-	TRBV30	TRBJ1-1	TGTGCCTGGAGTTACTCGGGTGGGACTGAAGCTTTCTTT	CAWSYSGGTEAFF
TRBD1	-	TRBV6-2/TRBV6-3	TRBJ1-2	TGTGCCAGCAGTTACGATGGACAGGGCTCGTCGGGGTATGGCTACACCTTC	CASSYDGQGSSGYGYTF
-	-	TRBV5-1	TRBJ2-3	TGCGCCAGCAGCTCAGGACTAGTGGGGGCCACAGATACGCAGTATTTT	CASSSGLVGATDTQYF
-	-	TRBV6-1	TRBJ1-2	TGTGCCAGCAGTGAAGATCCATTCGGGGGCTACACCTTC	CASSEDPFGGYTF
-	-	TRBV27	TRBJ1-5	TGTGCCAGCGGTAGAGGTCAGAATAGCAATCAGCCCCAGCATTTT	CASGRGQNSNQPQHF
-	-	TRBV19	TRBJ2-2	TGTGCCAGTAAAGACAGCGGGGAGCTGTTTTTT	CASKDSGELFF
TRBD1	few	TRBV24-1	TRBJ2-1	TGTGCCACCAGTGATCCCGTCAAGGGGGCTTCCAATGAGCAGTTCTTC	CATSDPVKGASNEQFF
-	few	TRBV7-2	TRBJ1-1	TGTGCCAGCAGCGGGGGCCCCACTGAAGCTTTCTTT	CASSGGPTEAFF
-	-	TRBV2	TRBJ2-1	TGTGCCAGCAGTGGCGTAGCGCGTAATGAGCAGTTCTTC	CASSGVARNEQFF
-	-	TRBV2	TRBJ1-1	TGTGCCTCCCAGAGGAGCACTGAAGCTTTCTTT	CASQRSTEAFF
TRBD1	-	TRBV3-1/TRBV3-2	TRBJ2-3	TGTGCCAGCAGCCAACTAGACAGGGGGGCAGTGTATTTT	CASSQLDRGAVYF